This T cell receptor (beta chain) is drawn from a study of blood T cell repertoires in COVID-19. Looking at the study overall: COVID-19 samples collected from the United States, Italy and Spain covered acute and convalescent phases.

V lost 3 bases to trimming and J lost 4 bases; unmatched junction nucleotides: 2. This CDR3 has 14 amino acids. CDR1 and CDR2 from the germline V gene are SGHTA and FQGNSA. Per the original methods: Amplification of reference gene primers provided the estimated nucleated cell counts. The table came from immunoSEQ multiplex PCR; TCRdb's copy has only in-frame clones and leaves some out. V, J and clone size were drawn from that table, and D and trimming were deduced from the DNA. The data contain under 65,000 clones, 70% to 85% of them singletons. The clonotype originates from a woman between 55 and 75 years old with acute or convalescent COVID-19. Material: peripheral blood. The chain joins TRBV7-2 to TRBJ1-1; TRBD1 agrees at 10 bases. This CDR3 is CASSFRTGGTEAFF. The CDR3 bases are TGTGCCAGCAGCTTCAGGACAGGGGGCACTGAAGCTTTCTTT.